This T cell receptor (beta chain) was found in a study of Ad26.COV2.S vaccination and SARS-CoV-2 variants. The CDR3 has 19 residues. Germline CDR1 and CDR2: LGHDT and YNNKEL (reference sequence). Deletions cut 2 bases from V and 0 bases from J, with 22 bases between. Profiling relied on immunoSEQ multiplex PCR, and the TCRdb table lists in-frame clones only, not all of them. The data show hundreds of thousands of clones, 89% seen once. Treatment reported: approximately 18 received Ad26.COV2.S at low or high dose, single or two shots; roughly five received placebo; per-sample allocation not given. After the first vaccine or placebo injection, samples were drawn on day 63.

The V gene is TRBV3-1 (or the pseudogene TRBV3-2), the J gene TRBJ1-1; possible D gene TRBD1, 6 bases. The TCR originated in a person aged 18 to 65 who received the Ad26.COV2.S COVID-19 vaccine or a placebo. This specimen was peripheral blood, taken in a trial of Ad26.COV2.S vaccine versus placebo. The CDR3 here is CASSQKRWEGEALNTEAFF. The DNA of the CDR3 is TGTGCCAGCAGCCAAAAGAGATGGGAGGGGGAGGCTCTGAACACTGAAGCTTTCTTT.